The 30 T cell receptor delta chains reported below all come from one sample, sequenced in a study of gamma-delta T cells after stem cell transplantation. TCRdb ran CATT on the RT-PCR reads. The sample carries approximately 2,100 delta-chain clones, under 4% recorded once. Sequencing was done on a sample of gamma-delta T cells. The receptors derive from a human donor. It is not recorded whose cells these are; they may come from a transplant donor.

On this clone itself: It differs at one base from a far larger clone, so likely a read error. Other DNA sequences in this specimen translate into the identical CDR3. V is TRDV2 and J is TRDJ3; 13 bases are shared with TRDD3. Looked up from germline, CDR1 is GEAIGNYY and CDR2 is EKD. The J segment lost 4 bases and the V segment lost 1 base, leaving 9 bases of the junction unmatched. The CDR3 contains 20 residues. The CDR3 coding sequence is TGTGCCTGTGACACGACTACTGGGGGATACGGCTCATGGGACACCCGACAGATGTTTTTC. Its protein is CACDTTTGGYGSWDTRQMFF.

In the case of this clone: It may be a read error: a sequence one base away is much more abundant. This specimen includes other DNA sequences encoding the same CDR3. The chain links TRDV2 to TRDJ1; 9 nucleotides agree with TRDD3. The CDR3 spans 19 residues. Looked up from germline, CDR1 is GEAIGNYY and CDR2 is EKD. CDR3 in DNA: TGTGCTTGTGACACCGTAGATTACAGGGGGGATACATACACCGATAAACTCATCTTT. Translation: CACDTVDYRGDTYTDKLIF.

This clone was picked up a small number of times. The protein recorded in TCRdb matches a much larger clone and deviates from this DNA's translation at residue 14, suggesting a read error; the protein here is obtained by translating the DNA. This sequence joins TRDV2 and TRDJ3; tentatively, D is TRDD3 (5 bases). There are 19 residues in the CDR3. Germline V gives CDR1 GEAIGNYY, CDR2 EKD. In nucleotides, the CDR3 is TGTGCCTGTGACACCGGGGGTGGCCCAAGCTCCTGGGACGCCCGACAGATGTTTTTC. Protein sequence: CACDTGGGPSSWDARQMFF.

A few counts support this clone. The protein held in TCRdb is that of a much larger clone and does not match this DNA's translation at residue 5, likely because of a read error; the protein shown is translated from the DNA. The rearrangement joins TRDV2 to TRDJ3; the D is unclear. With 2 bases removed from V and 1 base from J, the gap between germline ends came to 14 bases. Germline CDR1 GEAIGNYY, CDR2 EKD. The CDR3 contains 18 residues. Here the CDR3 DNA reads TGTGCCTGTGACAACTTAAGTGGGAGTTCCTGGGACACCCGACAGATGTTTTTC. It specifies CACDNLSGSSWDTRQMFF.

Details on this clone: TCRdb shows a much larger clone's protein in place of this DNA's translation, and the two differ at residue 16, likely through a read error; the protein shown is translated from the DNA. The V and J genes are TRDV2 and TRDJ1; 11 nucleotides line up with TRDD3. CDR1 and CDR2 (germline): GEAIGNYY, EKD. This CDR3 has 18 amino acids. The CDR3 reads CACDTVDGGYAGTDKPIF. DNA for the CDR3: TGTGCCTGTGACACCGTTGATGGGGGATACGCAGGGACCGATAAACCCATCTTT.

By share of the sample, this clone is medium-sized. The chain employs TRDV2 and TRDJ1, with 13 bases aligning to TRDD3. CDR1 and CDR2 (germline): GEAIGNYY, EKD. The CDR3 loop spans 13 amino acids. J lost 10 bases, V lost 3 bases, and 4 bases had no gene match. CDR3 loop: CACDVLGDTTLIF. In nucleotides, the CDR3 is TGTGCCTGTGACGTACTGGGGGATACGACACTCATCTTT.

On this clone itself: It differs at one base from a far larger clone, so likely a read error. The chain uses TRDV2 and TRDJ1; possible D gene TRDD3, 6 bases. The length of the CDR3 is 17 residues. The germline CDR1 and CDR2 sequences are GEAIGNYY and EKD. Trimming removed 0 bases from V and 4 bases from J, with 20 bases in between. CDR3: CACDTVGRRTGLDKLIF. In DNA form, the CDR3 reads TGTGCCTGTGACACCGTAGGCCGCCGTACTGGGCTCGATAAACTCATCTTT.

This clone is labeled as medium-sized. The chain recombines TRDV2 with TRDJ1; 12 positions match TRDD3. CDR1 is GEAIGNYY, CDR2 EKD, per germline. This CDR3 region has 19 residues. Losses at the gene ends were 0 bases for V and 5 bases for J; bases not matched to a gene: 15. CDR3 in amino acids: CACDTVKTGGYPLRDKLIF. The DNA of the CDR3 is TGTGCCTGTGACACCGTCAAAACTGGGGGATACCCGTTGAGGGATAAACTCATCTTT.

This clone was detected only a few times. This sequence is one base from a far larger clone and is likely a read error. V is TRDV2 and J is TRDJ1; TRDD3 might be the D (6 bases). Germline CDR1 is GEAIGNYY and CDR2 is EKD. V shed 0 bases and J shed 4 bases, with 14 bases lying between them. The CDR3 loop spans 15 amino acids. DNA for the CDR3: TGTGCCTGTGACACCGTGGGGGGCACGAACGATAAACTCATCTTT. Protein sequence: CACDTVGGTNDKLIF.

This clone is judged medium-sized (0.01 to 0.1%). The chain links TRDV2 to TRDJ1, with 8 bases that match TRDD3. Germline lookup yields CDR1 GEAIGNYY and CDR2 EKD. V was clipped by 0 bases and J by 0 bases; unmatched bases: 8. The CDR3 sequence is 17 residues long. The CDR3 DNA is TGTGCCTGTGACACCATCCTGGGATACGGGGACACCGATAAACTCATCTTT. Its translation: CACDTILGYGDTDKLIF.

Note on this clone: This probably arose from a read error, given a far larger clone one base away. The gene calls are TRDV2 and TRDJ1, with a weak D call TRDD3 (6 bases). Germline-derived CDR1 and CDR2 are GEAIGNYY and EKD. Between the trimmed V and J ends, which lost 0 bases and 4 bases, there was a span of 23 bases. CDR3 size: 18 residues. The CDR3 nucleotides are TGTGCCTGTGACACCGTGTCTGGGGATCCCCCTCTGGGCGATAAACTCATCTTT. Amino acid sequence: CACDTVSGDPPLGDKLIF.

The chain joins TRDV2 to TRDJ3, with TRDD3 identical over 10 bases. V gave up 1 base and J gave up 0 bases; unmatched junction bases: 5. Germline CDR1 and CDR2: GEAIGNYY and EKD. This CDR3 region has 19 residues. As DNA, the CDR3 is TGTGCCTGTGACACTGGGGGATACACTGCCTCCTGGGACACCCGACAGATGTTTTTC. It encodes CACDTGGYTASWDTRQMFF.

Relative to its sample, this clone is large. Other DNA sequences of this sample code for an identical CDR3. The rearrangement joins TRDV2 to TRDJ1; 11 bases map to TRDD3. V lost 0 bases and J lost 0; bases outside the gene matches: 14. The germline gives CDR1 GEAIGNYY, CDR2 EKD. The CDR3 extends over 20 amino acids. CDR3 nucleotides: TGTGCCTGTGACACCGTTCCGGTGGGGGATACGCATCTGTACACCGATAAACTCATCTTT. This gives the protein CACDTVPVGDTHLYTDKLIF.

About this clone: TCRdb shows a much larger clone's protein in place of this DNA's translation, and the two differ at residue 14, likely through a read error; the protein shown is translated from the DNA. The chain couples TRDV2 to TRDJ3; D is possibly TRDD3 (6 bases). The germline gives CDR1 GEAIGNYY, CDR2 EKD. The CDR3 loop spans 18 amino acids. The DNA of the CDR3 is TGTGCCTGTGACACAGGATACACTAGCTCCTGGGACACCGGACAGATGTTTTTC. Protein product: CACDTGYTSSWDTGQMFF.

Regarding this clone: A much more abundant neighbour one base away suggests this may be a read error. V gene TRDV2 combines with J gene TRDJ2; 9 bases are a match to TRDD3. CDR1 is GEAIGNYY and CDR2 is EKD in the germline V gene. The CDR3 contains 22 residues. The CDR3 loop reads CACDPVRGDTRQNQALKAQLFF. CDR3 coding DNA: TGTGCCTGTGACCCCGTACGTGGGGATACGCGCCAGAATCAGGCTTTGAAAGCACAACTCTTCTTT.

To note about this clone: A far larger clone differs by one base, so this is likely a read error. In the same sample, other DNA sequences code for this CDR3. CDR3 residues: CACDSLSTGNTDKLIF. The CDR3 coding sequence is TGTGCCTGTGACTCCCTAAGTACTGGGAACACTGATAAACTCATCTTT. The chain combines TRDV2 with TRDJ1; D possibly corresponds to TRDD3 (6 bases). This CDR3 spans 16 amino acids. Germline V lookup: CDR1 GEAIGNYY, CDR2 EKD.

The sample holds a few counts of this clone. The protein in TCRdb stems from a much larger clone and differs at residue 15 from this DNA's translation, likely a read error; here the protein is translated from the DNA. The chain couples TRDV2 to TRDJ1, with 12 bases that match TRDD3. The CDR3 consists of 17 residues. CDR1 is GEAIGNYY, CDR2 EKD, per germline. The CDR3 bases are TGTGCCTGTGACGAGCTGGGGGATACGCAGCGAAACGATAAACCCATCTTT. Residues: CACDELGDTQRNDKPIF.

The V call is TRDV2, the J call TRDJ1, with 12 bases lining up with TRDD3. V dropped 0 bases and J dropped 3; count of bases not matched to a gene: 10. The CDR3 extends over 18 amino acids. Germline V gene data show CDR1 as GEAIGNYY and CDR2 as EKD. This CDR3 reads CACDTVSGGYGWADKLIF. The CDR3 coding sequence is TGTGCCTGTGACACCGTATCTGGGGGATACGGTTGGGCCGATAAACTCATCTTT.

On this clone: A much bigger clone sits one base away, suggesting this may be a read error. CDR3 nucleotide sequence: TGTGCCTGTGAAGGCCTTGGAAAGTCCTCCTGGGACACCCGACAGATGTTTTTC. It encodes CACEGLGKSSWDTRQMFF. The chain links TRDV2 to TRDJ3; no firm D call. This CDR3 comprises 18 residues. V lost 4 bases and J lost 0, with 15 bases in between. Per germline, CDR1 GEAIGNYY and CDR2 EKD.

This clone has only a few counts. This is likely an artifact of a read error, given a far larger clone one base away. The chain links TRDV2 to TRDJ1; D tentatively reads TRDD2 or TRDD3 (6 bases each). Germline V gives CDR1 GEAIGNYY, CDR2 EKD. V was pared by 0 bases and J by 0 bases, with 25 bases between. The CDR3 extends over 20 amino acids. CDR3 sequence reads: CACDTLSSLPLGTHTDKLIF. The CDR3 DNA reads as TGTGCCTGTGACACCCTTTCCTCCCTTCCCCTGGGGACCCACACCGATAAACTCATCTTT.

In this sample, this clone is large. The same CDR3 can be traced to other DNA sequences in this sample. This chain joins TRDV2 and TRDJ3; 13 positions agree with TRDD3. Germline CDR1 is GEAIGNYY and CDR2 is EKD. This CDR3 has 20 residues. The V segment lost 1 base and the J segment 0 bases; nucleotides outside the gene matches: 5. CDR3 DNA: TGTGCCTGTGACACGACTACTGGGGGATACGGCTCCTGGGACACCCGACAGATGTTTTTC. Translated: CACDTTTGGYGSWDTRQMFF.

This clone is categorized as medium-sized (0.01 to 0.1%). One base away lies a much larger clone, so this may be a sequencing read error. This chain links TRDV2 with TRDJ3, with 12 positions matching TRDD3. The CDR3 runs 20 residues. The germline gives CDR1 GEAIGNYY, CDR2 EKD. The CDR3 sequence: CACDTVLGDTDSCDTRQMFF. The DNA for the CDR3 is TGTGCCTGTGACACCGTACTGGGGGATACCGACTCCTGTGACACCCGACAGATGTTTTTC.

In its sample, this clone is large. The identical CDR3 is also encoded by other nucleotide sequences in the sample. This chain connects TRDV2 to TRDJ1; 9 bases align to TRDD3. The CDR3 spans 14 residues. The junction had 9 bases not matched to a gene; V was cut back by 6 bases and J by 5 bases. Germline assignment: CDR1 GEAIGNYY and CDR2 EKD. CDR3 amino acids: CACSYWGKKDKLIF. The CDR3 nucleotides are TGTGCCTGTTCATACTGGGGGAAAAAGGATAAACTCATCTTT.

The chain links TRDV2 to TRDJ1; no firm D call. CDR3 size: 16 residues. Germline values: CDR1 GEAIGNYY, CDR2 EKD. Trimming took off 0 bases at V and 2 bases at J, with 15 bases between the two ends. DNA of the CDR3: TGTGCCTGTGACACCATAATGAGGAGAGGAACCGATAAACTCATCTTT. Amino acids: CACDTIMRRGTDKLIF.

In the case of this clone: A read error may explain this, as a much larger clone is one base away. The J gene is TRDJ1, the V gene TRDV2; no clear D. The CDR3 spans 16 residues. The V gene's germline CDR1 is GEAIGNYY and CDR2 EKD. CDR3 region: CACNTVVGGSTDKLIF. The CDR3 coding sequence is TGTGCCTGTAACACCGTCGTGGGAGGGAGCACCGATAAACTCATCTTT.

This clone qualifies as medium-sized. The CDR3 protein is CACDSMLGKTPNSWDTRQMFF. In DNA form, the CDR3 reads TGTGCCTGTGACTCCATGCTGGGTAAAACGCCCAACTCCTGGGACACCCGACAGATGTTTTTC. The chain combines TRDV2 with TRDJ3; perhaps TRDD3 as D (5 bases). This CDR3 is built from 21 residues. The V gene lost 3 bases and the J gene lost 0 bases, with 23 bases spanning the gap. Germline CDR1 and CDR2: GEAIGNYY and EKD.

Of note for this clone: TCRdb attributes to this sequence the protein of a much larger clone, which differs from the DNA translation at residue 13; a read error is likely, and the protein displayed is translated from the DNA. This rearrangement joins TRDV2 to TRDJ1; D is perhaps TRDD3 (6 bases). The CDR3 has 17 amino acids. The germline CDR1 and CDR2 sequences are GEAIGNYY and EKD. The CDR3 reads CACDTVSGAPYTEKLIF. In DNA, the CDR3 is TGTGCCTGTGACACCGTCTCTGGGGCCCCTTACACCGAAAAACTCATCTTT.

This clone was detected only a few times. The protein held in TCRdb is that of a much larger clone and does not match this DNA's translation at residue 3, likely because of a read error; the protein shown is translated from the DNA. The J gene is TRDJ1, the V gene TRDV2; 7 nucleotides match TRDD3. CDR3 length equals 18 residues. Germline V gives CDR1 GEAIGNYY, CDR2 EKD. The CDR3 region is CAGDTVGGSPPYTDKLIF. The CDR3 coding sequence is TGTGCCGGTGACACCGTAGGGGGATCCCCACCTTACACCGATAAACTCATCTTT.

This clone was detected only a few times. The chain carries TRDV2 and TRDJ1, with 7 nucleotides matching TRDD3. The length of the CDR3 is 15 residues. V lost 4 bases, J lost 0 bases, and 7 bases stayed unmatched. Per the germline V gene, CDR1 is GEAIGNYY and CDR2 is EKD. The CDR3 sequence: CACDLLGSNTDKLIF. CDR3 nucleotide sequence: TGTGCCTGTGATTTACTGGGGTCCAACACCGATAAACTCATCTTT.

This clone rates as large. The sample has other DNA sequences that encode this CDR3 too. CDR3 amino acids: CACDSLSTGNTDKLIF. As DNA, the CDR3 is TGTGCCTGTGACTCCCTAAGTACTGGGAACACCGATAAACTCATCTTT. The rearrangement uses TRDV2 and TRDJ1; D perhaps matches TRDD3 (6 bases). Germline CDR1 reads GEAIGNYY; CDR2 reads EKD. V was clipped by 3 bases and J by 0 bases, with 16 bases between them. This CDR3 is 16 amino acids long.